Each of the 4 T cell receptor beta chains below was sequenced from the same sample in a study of T cells and Merkel cell carcinoma outcomes. Sequencing used immunoSEQ multiplex PCR; TCRdb keeps in-frame clones, though not all of them. This sample yields around 15,000 clones, of which 87% are seen a single time; 7.9% belongs to the top ten. Sequencing was done on a sample of tumor tissue from Merkel cell carcinoma. These receptor sequences come from a human donor with Merkel cell carcinoma.

This chain uses TRBV12-5 with TRBJ1-6, with 10 nucleotides matching TRBD1. The CDR3 is 15 amino acids. V lost 6 bases to trimming and J lost 3 bases; unmatched junction nucleotides: 2. Germline CDR1 reads LGHNT; CDR2 reads FRNRAP. The CDR3 is CASGRTGGYNSPLHF. The CDR3 bases are TGTGCTAGTGGCCGGACAGGGGGCTATAATTCACCCCTCCACTTT.

Remarks on this clone: Its ends do not fully match the called genes, so a read error is possible. The chain links TRBV7-7 to TRBJ2-5, with 7 bases that match TRBD2. The CDR3 totals 15 residues. CDR1 and CDR2 (germline): SSHAT, FNYEAQ (reference sequence). In DNA form, the CDR3 reads TGTGCTAGCAGCTTAGGACTAGGGGTAGGAGAGACCCAGTACTTC. Translating it yields CASSLGLGVGETQYF. Variable domain in full (rest from reference TRBV7-7 and TRBJ2-5): GAGVSQSPRYKVTKRGQDVTLRCDPISSHATLYWYQQALGQGPEFLTYFNYEAQPDKSGLPSDRFSAERPEGSISTLTIQRTEQRDSAMYRCASSLGLGVGETQYFGPGTRLLVL.

The genes are TRBV15 and TRBJ1-4; D is undetermined. Per the germline V gene, CDR1 is LNHNV and CDR2 is YYDKDF (reference sequence). V was pared by 5 bases and J by 4 bases, with 5 bases between. This CDR3 comprises 12 residues. The CDR3 DNA reads TGTGCCACCAGCTACATTAATGAAAAACTGTTTTTT. Translation: CATSYINEKLFF.

The chain recombines TRBV27 with TRBJ2-2, with D maybe TRBD2 (6 bases). The germline V gene encodes CDR1 MNHEY and CDR2 SMNVEV (reference sequence). V gave up 8 bases and J gave up 2 bases, with 12 bases separating them. This CDR3 has 14 amino acids. The chain's CDR3 is CASLGGTNTGELFF. CDR3 in DNA: TGTGCCAGCTTGGGGGGAACAAACACCGGGGAGCTGTTTTTT.